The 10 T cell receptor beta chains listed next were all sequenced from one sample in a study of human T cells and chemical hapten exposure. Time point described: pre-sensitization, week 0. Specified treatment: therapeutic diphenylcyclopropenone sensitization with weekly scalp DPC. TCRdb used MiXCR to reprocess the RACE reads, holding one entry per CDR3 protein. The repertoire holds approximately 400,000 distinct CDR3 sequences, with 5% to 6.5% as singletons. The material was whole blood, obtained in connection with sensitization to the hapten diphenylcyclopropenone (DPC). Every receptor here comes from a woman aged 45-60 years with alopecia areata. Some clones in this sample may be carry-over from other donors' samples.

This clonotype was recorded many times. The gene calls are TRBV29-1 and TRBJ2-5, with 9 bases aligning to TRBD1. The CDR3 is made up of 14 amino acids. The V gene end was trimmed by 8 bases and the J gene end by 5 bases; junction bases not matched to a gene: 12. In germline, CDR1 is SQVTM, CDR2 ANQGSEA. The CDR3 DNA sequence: TGCAGCTACCTCCGGACAGGGGCCAGGGAGACCCAGTACTTC. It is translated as CSYLRTGARETQYF.

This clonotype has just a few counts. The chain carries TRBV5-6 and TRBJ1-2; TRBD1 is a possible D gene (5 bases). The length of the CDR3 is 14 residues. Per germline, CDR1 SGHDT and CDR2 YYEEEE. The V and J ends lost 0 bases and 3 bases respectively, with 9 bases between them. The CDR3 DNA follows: TGTGCCAGCAGCTTGGAGGGGTCAGACTATGGCTACACCTTC. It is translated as CASSLEGSDYGYTF.

CDR3 nucleotides: TGTGCCAGCAGCCGACTGGCGGGGGGCGAGAAGACCCAGTACTTC. Its translation is CASSRLAGGEKTQYF. The rearrangement joins TRBV3-1 to TRBJ2-5; 8 bases are a match to TRBD2. CDR1 is LGHDT and CDR2 is YNNKEL in the germline V gene (reference sequence). This CDR3 is 15 amino acids long. Trimming cost V 4 bases and J 6 bases; bases outside gene matches: 10.

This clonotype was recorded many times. CDR3 sequence (DNA): TGTGCCAGCAGGTCGAGAGGGTTGCGCAATCAGCCCCAGCATTTT. This gives the protein CASRSRGLRNQPQHF. V and J are TRBV28 and TRBJ1-5; no reliable D call. Trimming removed 6 bases from V and 2 bases from J, with 14 bases in between. CDR1 is MDHEN, CDR2 SYDVKM, per germline. CDR3 length equals 15 residues.

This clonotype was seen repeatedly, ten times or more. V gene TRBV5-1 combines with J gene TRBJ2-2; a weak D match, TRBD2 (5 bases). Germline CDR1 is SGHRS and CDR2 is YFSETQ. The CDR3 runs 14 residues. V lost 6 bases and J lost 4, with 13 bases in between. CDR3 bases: TGCGCCAGCACCGCGGGTGGACCCACCGGGGAGCTGTTTTTT. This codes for CASTAGGPTGELFF.

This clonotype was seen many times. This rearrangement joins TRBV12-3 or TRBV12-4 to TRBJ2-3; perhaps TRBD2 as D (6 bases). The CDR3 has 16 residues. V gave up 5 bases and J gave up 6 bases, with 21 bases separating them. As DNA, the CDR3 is TGTGCCAGCAGTCCGGCGGGGCACCTTCTTAGGGATACGCAGTATTTT. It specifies CASSPAGHLLRDTQYF.

The CDR3 loop is CAWSELSSYNEQFF. CDR3 in DNA: TGTGCCTGGAGTGAATTGAGCTCCTACAATGAGCAGTTCTTC. V usage is TRBV30 and J usage is TRBJ2-1; unclear D gene. Trimming left V 1 base short and J 0 bases short, with 7 bases between. Germline V gives CDR1 GTSNPN, CDR2 SVGIG (reference sequence). CDR3 length equals 14 residues.

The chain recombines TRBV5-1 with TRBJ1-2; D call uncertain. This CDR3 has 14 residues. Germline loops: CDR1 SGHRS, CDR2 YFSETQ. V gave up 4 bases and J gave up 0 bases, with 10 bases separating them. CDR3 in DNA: TGCGCCAGCAGCCGGACGGCCTCTAACTATGGCTACACCTTC. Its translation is CASSRTASNYGYTF.

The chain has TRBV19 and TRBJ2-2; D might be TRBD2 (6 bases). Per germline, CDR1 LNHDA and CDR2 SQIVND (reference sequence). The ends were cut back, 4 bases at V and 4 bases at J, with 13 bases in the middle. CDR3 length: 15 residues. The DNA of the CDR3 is TGTGCCAGTAGTAGAATTGGAGGGGTCACCGGGGAGCTGTTTTTT. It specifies CASSRIGGVTGELFF.

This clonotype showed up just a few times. CDR3 protein: CASSQVQGSTGELFF. The CDR3 DNA is TGTGCCAGCAGCCAAGTCCAGGGTTCCACCGGGGAGCTGTTTTTT. The rearrangement joins TRBV3-1 to TRBJ2-2; D might be TRBD1 (5 bases). The CDR3 totals 15 residues. Germline V gene sequence: CDR1 LGHDT, CDR2 YNNKEL (reference sequence). V gave up 1 base and J gave up 4 bases, with 10 bases separating them.